This entry concerns a single T cell receptor beta chain. Its antigen is unknown. Base qualities were left out, and no much larger clone turns up one base away. Different DNA sequences within this sample yield the same CDR3. This sample stems from a study of shared clonotypes between healthy human individuals (dated by TCRdb to the early 2020s). In the study overall: Three men and a couple of women, aged 18 to 49 years, made up the cohort. For each donor, three plates each were used for CD4 naive and CD4 memory, two plates were used for CD8 naive, and one plate was used for CD8 memory. To increase sequencing depth and limit assay-specific biases, different laboratories used diverse techniques to prepare libraries and sequence TCR repertoires. The study deeply sequenced blood TCR repertoires of about 5 healthy adults to estimate repertoire size and the extent of clonotype sharing between individuals. Between about 0.85 and 10 billion PBMCs per donor were obtained by leukapheresis.

Healthy HIV-negative adults with no recently reported acute infections or vaccinations were included as donors. Every donor was a Caucasian adult residing in Nashville, Tennessee, USA. CD4+ T cells were enriched by magnetic negative selection; naive cells were then positively selected on CD45RA, and the negative fraction formed the memory subset. Blood was collected by leukapheresis, and PBMCs were isolated by Ficoll-Histopaque density gradient centrifugation and then cryopreserved in liquid nitrogen vapor phase. Purity and quantity of every magnetically sorted T cell population were checked by analytical flow cytometry. Genomic DNA was isolated from each sorted fraction and quantified by UV absorbance on a Nanodrop 2000c. TCR CDR3 regions were amplified from genomic DNA by multiplex PCR using the deep immunoSEQ assay. For each cell subset, the extracted genomic DNA was distributed evenly across all wells of several immunoSEQ 96-well plates, and each plate served as one replicate. For sorted subsets, approximately 200 ng of genomic DNA, equivalent to 25,000 to 35,000 T cell genomes, went into each replicate PCR. Purified libraries were quantified with a Qubit 3.0 fluorometer, sized on a Bioanalyzer 2100, and re-quantified with the KAPA Library Quantification kit. Every immunoSEQ 96-well plate was sequenced on a dedicated single-read 150-cycle Illumina NextSeq 550 flow cell. The study's processing was this. Because only junctional sequences without quality scores were contained in the immunoSEQ output, filtering matching that applied to full-length reads could not be performed. To assign V/J genes and CDR3, sequences were annotated against IMGT germline references using PyIR, a Python wrapper for IgBLAST v1.9. Reads were removed for weak V/J assignments (E-value above 1e-6), missing CDR3, stop codons, out-of-frame junctions, or ambiguous translated residues. V3J clonotypes were defined by identical inferred V gene, J gene, and CDR3 amino acid sequence. The percentage overlap between two repertoires was calculated by dividing the number of shared unique clonotypes by the size of the smaller repertoire. Three approaches were used to assess repertoire richness: RTK rarefaction, the Chao1 estimator, and Recon v2.1 estimates of unobserved clonotypes. OLGA was used to compute generation probabilities for all TCRbeta clonotypes that the gDNA method yielded from a handful of donors. In TCRdb, the immuneACCESS table is reduced to in-frame sequences with V and J assigned. These tables do not hold every clone; where another copy was compared, an unresolved V gene accounts for under half, and the others remain unexplained. From that table come the V and J calls and clone size; the DNA was used to work out D and trimming. In all, the sample holds millions of clones, and 85% to 95% of those were seen once. Jointly, the top ten make up around 0.13% of the sample.

Paper-wide results and their limitations: Sampling was limited to blood, and TCR repertoires in tissue likely differ from TCR repertoires in blood. Naive subsets generally had larger estimated clonotype richness than memory subsets did. Pairwise subsampling indicated that sequencing depth was expected to affect the degree of clonotype sharing among donors. Rarefaction of sorted-subset datasets indicated incomplete sequencing despite the large sequencing depth. The small number of donors limited the genetic and exposure-history diversity represented. Compared with non-shared clonotypes, clonotypes shared by all four sorted-subset donors had higher generation probabilities. Approximately 5% of naive CD4, 3.5% of naive CD8, roughly 2.4% of memory CD4, and over 0.35% of memory CD8 clonotypes were shared across a few donors.

V sheds 0 bases and J sheds 5 bases, leaving 8 bases between their ends. The germline V gene (reference sequence) sets CDR1 to SGHNT and CDR2 to YYREEE. The CDR3 runs 13 amino acids, cysteine and phenylalanine included. Only the CDR3 DNA is retained, 39 bases long and in frame from the first base. The receptor was isolated from a young man in good health. The sample consisted of naive CD4+ T cells sorted from blood. Sample cell subset or site, as interpreted from the label and publication: CD45RA+ positively selected. This sequence uses TRBV5-4 and TRBJ2-5; no D gene call is confident. The encoded CDR3 is CASSLAGLETQYF. Here is the DNA: TGTGCCAGCAGCTTGGCCGGTTTGGAGACCCAGTACTTC.